These 30 T cell receptor beta chains came from one sample sequenced in a study of blood T cell repertoires in COVID-19. TCRdb's table, derived via immunoSEQ multiplex PCR, lists solely in-frame clones and lacks some. Found here are 380,000 or so clones, 65% to 90% of them singletons; the top ten hold 7% to 7.5%. The sequenced material came from peripheral blood. The receptors were gathered from a woman aged 55-70 years with COVID-19, enrolled during active disease.

This chain uses TRBV11-2 with TRBJ1-3; D is ambiguous. Germline V gene lookup returns CDR1 SGHAT and CDR2 FQNNGV. This CDR3 region has 12 residues. V was cut by 3 bases and J by 5 bases, with 5 bases left in between. Here the CDR3 reads CASSLSRNTIYF. CDR3 in DNA: TGTGCCAGCAGCTTGTCCAGAAACACCATATATTTT. The entire variable domain, with the rest obtained from reference TRBV11-2 and TRBJ1-3, is as follows: EAGVAQSPRYKIIEKRQSVAFWCNPISGHATLYWYQQILGQGPKLLIQFQNNGVVDDSQLPKDRFSAERLKGVDSTLKIQPAKLEDSAVYLCASSLSRNTIYFGEGSWLTVV.

The V gene is TRBV19, the J gene TRBJ1-2; no reliable D call. V lost 6 bases, J lost 4 bases, and 9 bases lay in between. CDR1 and CDR2 from the germline V gene are LNHDA and SQIVND (reference sequence). The CDR3 is made up of 12 amino acids. The CDR3 DNA follows: TGTGCCAGTAGCGCGGCGGGCTATGGCTACACCTTC. Its translation: CASSAAGYGYTF.

The chain carries TRBV7-3 and TRBJ2-1; TRBD1 matches at 9 bases. The length of the CDR3 is 15 residues. Germline CDR1 reads SGHTA; CDR2 reads FQGTGA. V shed 4 bases, J shed 3 bases, and the junction held 4 bases outside the gene matches. CDR3 nucleotide sequence: TGTGCCAGCAGCTCCGGACAGGGGAGCTACAATGAGCAGTTCTTC. This codes for CASSSGQGSYNEQFF.

The chain recombines TRBV10-2 with TRBJ1-6; D ambiguous. The germline V gene has CDR1 WSHSY and CDR2 SAAADI. This CDR3 is built from 14 residues. V dropped 8 bases and J dropped 13 bases, with 21 bases sitting between them. The CDR3 loop is CASSQGGSLSPLHF. CDR3 nucleotides: TGCGCCAGCTCCCAAGGAGGGTCGTTATCCCCCCTCCACTTT.

The rearrangement links TRBV9 to TRBJ1-3; possibly TRBD1 for D (5 bases). Germline-derived CDR1 and CDR2 are SGDLS and YYNGEE. Deletions cut 4 bases from V and 4 bases from J, with 18 bases between. The CDR3 is 16 residues long. The CDR3 DNA follows: TGTGCCAGCAGCCCCGTACCCCAAGGGGCGGGAAACACCATATATTTT. It yields the protein CASSPVPQGAGNTIYF.

This sequence joins TRBV5-4 and TRBJ1-6; 7 bases are shared with TRBD1. Looked up from germline, CDR1 is SGHNT and CDR2 is YYREEE (reference sequence). The CDR3 extends over 17 amino acids. The V segment lost 4 bases and the J segment 9 bases; nucleotides outside the gene matches: 16. Here the CDR3 DNA reads TGTGCCAGCAGCGGGGGTTTGGGGACAGCCTACAGTTCACCCCTCCACTTT. This sequence encodes CASSGGLGTAYSSPLHF.

On this clone: The sample has other DNA sequences that encode this CDR3 too. The genes are TRBV5-1 and TRBJ1-2, with a possible D match to TRBD1 (6 bases). Per germline, CDR1 SGHRS and CDR2 YFSETQ. The CDR3 covers 12 residues. V was trimmed by 2 bases and J by 4 bases, leaving 6 bases between them. Here the CDR3 DNA reads TGCGCCAGCAGCTTACAGGGCTATGGCTACACCTTC. Its protein product is CASSLQGYGYTF.

The chain carries TRBV5-1 and TRBJ1-1; maybe TRBD1 (6 bases). V was cut by 5 bases and J by 3 bases, with 11 bases left in between. Germline V CDR1 and CDR2: SGHRS, YFSETQ. CDR3 length: 13 amino acids. The CDR3 is CASSRQDHTEAFF. The CDR3 DNA reads as TGCGCCAGCAGTCGACAGGACCACACTGAAGCTTTCTTT.

The chain couples TRBV6-1 to TRBJ1-5; D unresolved. In germline, CDR1 is MNHNS, CDR2 SASEGT. The CDR3 is 17 amino acids. Between the trimmed V and J ends, which lost 4 bases and 0 bases, there was a span of 16 bases. CDR3 DNA sequence: TGTGCCAGCAGTGCAATGACCAGCGATTATAGCAATCAGCCCCAGCATTTT. This codes for CASSAMTSDYSNQPQHF.

The chain links TRBV19 to TRBJ2-5, with D perhaps matching TRBD2 (6 bases). Germline V gene sequence: CDR1 LNHDA, CDR2 SQIVND (reference sequence). The CDR3 loop spans 14 amino acids. The V gene lost 5 bases and the J gene lost 4 bases, with 14 bases spanning the gap. The CDR3 reads CASSATGTGETQYF. CDR3 nucleotide sequence: TGTGCCAGTAGTGCAACCGGGACTGGAGAGACCCAGTACTTC.

The chain is built from TRBV6-2 or TRBV6-3 and TRBJ1-1, with D unclear. Germline V CDR1 and CDR2: MNHEY, SVGEGT. This CDR3 comprises 11 residues. Deletions cut 2 bases from V and 7 bases from J, with 5 bases between. The CDR3 loop reads CASSYNIEAFF. The CDR3, as DNA: TGTGCCAGCAGTTACAATATTGAAGCTTTCTTT.

V and J are TRBV11-1 and TRBJ1-2; D unclear. The germline V gene encodes CDR1 SGHAT and CDR2 FQDESV (reference sequence). Trimming removed 4 bases from V and 0 bases from J, with 9 bases in between. CDR3 length: 14 residues. CDR3 coding DNA: TGTGCCAGCAGCTCGAAATCAGCTAACTATGGCTACACCTTC. Protein: CASSSKSANYGYTF.

The chain combines TRBV7-6 with TRBJ1-3; 7 bases fit TRBD1. V was clipped by 3 bases and J by 2 bases; unmatched bases: 4. Germline V gene sequence: CDR1 SGHVS, CDR2 FNYEAQ. The CDR3 runs to 15 residues. The CDR3 spells CASSFTQGAGNTIYF. For the CDR3, the DNA is TGTGCCAGCAGCTTTACTCAGGGGGCTGGAAACACCATATATTTT.

V is TRBV3-1 (or the pseudogene TRBV3-2) and J is TRBJ1-5, with 7 bases aligning to TRBD1. The CDR3 is 16 amino acids. Unmatched junction bases numbered 7, after V lost 1 base and J lost 4 bases. Germline V CDR1 and CDR2: LGHDT, YNNKEL (reference sequence). As DNA, the CDR3 is TGTGCCAGCAGCCAAGGGACACAGGGGAGGAATCAGCCCCAGCATTTT. Translation: CASSQGTQGRNQPQHF.

The chain is built from TRBV27 and TRBJ1-1, with TRBD1 as a possible D gene (6 bases). The ends were cut back, 8 bases at V and 3 bases at J, with 13 bases in the middle. The germline V gene encodes CDR1 MNHEY and CDR2 SMNVEV (reference sequence). This CDR3 has 13 amino acids. The CDR3 spells CASLRGPDTEAFF. The CDR3 nucleotides read TGTGCCAGCTTGCGGGGGCCGGACACTGAAGCTTTCTTT.

J is TRBJ1-3 and V is TRBV21-1. TRBV21-1 constitutes a pseudogene. The CDR3 is 14 amino acids. For the CDR3, the DNA is TGTGCCAGCAGCAAAGTAGAGGGTGCGAACACCATATATTTT. The encoded protein is CASSKVEGANTIYF.

This chain uses TRBV19 with TRBJ2-3, with D perhaps TRBD1 (7 bases). The CDR3 has 14 amino acids. V was pared by 5 bases and J by 7 bases, with 16 bases between. The germline V gene encodes CDR1 LNHDA and CDR2 SQIVND (reference sequence). The CDR3 loop is CASSAGTRGNTQYF. DNA for the CDR3: TGTGCCAGTAGTGCGGGGACCAGGGGGAATACGCAGTATTTT.

This rearrangement joins TRBV7-3 to TRBJ2-5; a weak D match, TRBD1 (6 bases). The germline V gene has CDR1 SGHTA and CDR2 FQGTGA. The CDR3 has 15 amino acids. Trimming left V 5 bases short and J 4 bases short, with 17 bases between. This CDR3 reads CASSPTSLRGETQYF. In nucleotides, the CDR3 is TGTGCCAGCAGCCCGACTTCTCTCAGGGGAGAGACCCAGTACTTC.

The V call is TRBV5-1, the J call TRBJ2-7, with 8 bases aligning to TRBD1. CDR1 SGHRS and CDR2 YFSETQ come from the germline V gene. The CDR3 sequence is 14 residues long. J gave up 0 bases and V 2 bases, and 1 base lay outside the gene matches. The CDR3 sequence is CASSLQGDSYEQYF. CDR3 in DNA: TGCGCCAGCAGCTTACAGGGGGACTCCTACGAGCAGTACTTC.

The rearrangement links TRBV2 to TRBJ2-7; 9 positions agree with TRBD1. The CDR3 is made up of 13 amino acids. Trimming took 11 bases from V and 6 from J; bases not matched to a gene: 11. Germline V gene lookup returns CDR1 SNHLY and CDR2 FYNNEI. The CDR3 coding sequence is TGTGCCGGGAAGGGGACAGGGAATACCGAGCAGTACTTC. Protein sequence: CAGKGTGNTEQYF.

This chain links TRBV6-6 with TRBJ1-5; D is unclear. The CDR3 sequence is 14 residues long. Deletions cut 5 bases from V and 8 bases from J, with 16 bases between. CDR1 and CDR2 from the germline V gene are MNHNY and SVGAGI (reference sequence). CDR3 DNA: TGTGCCAGCAGTGACTGGCCGGGTGAGGAGCCCCAGCATTTT. Its protein product is CASSDWPGEEPQHF.

The CDR3 bases are TGTGCTAGTGGGCTAGCGGACTCCTACGAGCAGTACTTC. Protein: CASGLADSYEQYF. The chain uses TRBV12-5 and TRBJ2-7; 7 nucleotides match TRBD2. CDR1 is LGHNT and CDR2 is FRNRAP in the germline V gene. J gave up 0 bases and V 6 bases, and 2 bases lay outside the gene matches. This CDR3 region has 13 residues. Supplemented by reference TRBV12-5 and TRBJ2-7, the full variable domain reads DARVTQTPRHKVTEMGQEVTMRCQPILGHNTVFWYRQTMMQGLELLAYFRNRAPLDDSGMPKDRFSAEMPDATLATLKIQPSEPRDSAVYFCASGLADSYEQYFGPGTRLTVT.

The J gene is TRBJ2-5, the V gene TRBV10-1, with D perhaps matching TRBD1 (5 bases). CDR3 length equals 14 residues. Germline lookup yields CDR1 WNHNN and CDR2 SYGVQD (reference sequence). With 3 bases removed from V and 3 bases from J, the gap between germline ends came to 11 bases. CDR3 DNA sequence: TGCGCCAGCAGTGAAAGAGCAGGGAAAGAGACCCAGTACTTC. Residues: CASSERAGKETQYF.

The gene calls are TRBV12-3 or TRBV12-4 and TRBJ1-6; D uncertain. The CDR3 length is 12 residues. Trimming shortened V by 6 bases and J by 6 bases, and 6 bases separated the two germline ends. Written as DNA, the CDR3 is TGTGCCAGCAGAAACAGTAATTCACCCCTCCACTTT. It translates to CASRNSNSPLHF.

The chain couples TRBV12-3 or TRBV12-4 to TRBJ1-2; TRBD1 aligns across 7 bases. The ends lost 5 bases at V and 8 bases at J; junction bases unmatched: 8. The CDR3 has 13 amino acids. CDR3 in amino acids: CASSPGQLRGYTF. The CDR3 nucleotides are TGTGCCAGCAGTCCGGGACAGCTCAGGGGCTACACCTTC.

This clone appeared a few times. This chain uses TRBV9 with TRBJ2-3; D might be TRBD2 (6 bases). V shed 0 bases and J shed 5 bases, with 16 bases lying between them. Germline V gene lookup returns CDR1 SGDLS and CDR2 YYNGEE. CDR3 length: 16 residues. The CDR3 nucleotides are TGTGCCAGCAGCGTAGCTGTATCAGGGCGGGGAGATACGCAGTATTTT. Its translation: CASSVAVSGRGDTQYF.

The gene calls are TRBV6-6 and TRBJ1-4; 8 bases map to TRBD1. V gave up 5 bases and J gave up 7 bases; unmatched junction bases: 6. The CDR3 spans 14 residues. The germline gives CDR1 MNHNY, CDR2 SVGAGI (reference sequence). CDR3 bases: TGTGCCAGCAGTAGGACAGGGCGGCCTGAAAAACTGTTTTTT. Amino acids: CASSRTGRPEKLFF.

This clone was found once. This chain uses TRBV5-1 with TRBJ2-3; TRBD1 agrees at 8 bases. The ends lost 4 bases at V and 5 bases at J; junction bases unmatched: 3. This CDR3 contains 13 residues. CDR1 and CDR2 (germline): SGHRS, YFSETQ. CDR3 residues: CASSVGQGDTQYF. DNA of the CDR3: TGCGCCAGCAGCGTCGGACAGGGAGATACGCAGTATTTT.

The chain uses TRBV5-8 and TRBJ2-1; tentatively, D is TRBD1 (5 bases). Germline V CDR1 and CDR2: SGHTS, YDEGEE. The CDR3 has 15 residues. With 0 bases removed from V and 5 bases from J, the gap between germline ends came to 12 bases. The CDR3 nucleotides are TGTGCCAGCAGCTTGGGACAGAGTAAGAACAATGAGCAGTTCTTC. Translation gives CASSLGQSKNNEQFF.

The chain is built from TRBV7-3 and TRBJ2-1, with 13 positions matching TRBD2. V shed 5 bases and J 6 bases; nucleotides not matched to a gene: 4. The CDR3 runs to 15 residues. The germline V gene encodes CDR1 SGHTA and CDR2 FQGTGA. The CDR3 DNA reads TGTGCCAGCAGCCTGACTAGCGGGGGGTTCAATGAGCAGTTCTTC. Translated: CASSLTSGGFNEQFF.